Described below is a single TCR beta chain sequence and its context. Its specificity is unknown. This record belongs to a study of long-term antiretroviral therapy in people with HIV. immunoSEQ v3.0 was run at survey level. Some clones are missing from TCRdb's copy, which holds only in-frame ones; the method was immunoSEQ multiplex PCR. The data show some 30,000 clones, approximately 92% seen once. Whole-study findings and limits: ART adherence, viral resistance and therapy changes were undocumented. ART-treated samples gained diversity yet remained below transplant donor controls.

Each HIV participant was treated in the United States. The CDR3 contains 17 residues. Trimming removed 1 base from V and 0 bases from J, with 11 bases in between. Germline CDR1 SGHDT, CDR2 YYEEEE. This specimen consisted of unsorted PBMCs, obtained 5 to 5.5 years after starting antiretroviral therapy. The receptor was isolated from a woman between 40 and 55 years old with HIV. The chain has TRBV5-6 and TRBJ1-6, with D maybe TRBD1 (6 bases). DNA of the CDR3: TGTGCCAGCAGCTTGAGGGGGGGAAGCTCCTATAATTCACCCCTCCACTTT. Amino acids: CASSLRGGSSYNSPLHF.